This T cell receptor (beta chain) is from a study of beta chain features in type 1 diabetes. The investigators reverse transcribed all of the isolated RNA, so they sequenced expressed TCRB transcripts. Method: immunoSEQ multiplex PCR; TCRdb's copy keeps in-frame clones and lacks some. Here the sample spans 130,000 or so clones, about 8.7% being singletons. V gave up 5 bases and J gave up 3 bases; unmatched junction bases: 7. CDR1 is MDHEN, CDR2 SYDVKM, per germline. This CDR3 spans 15 amino acids. This clone was detected only a few times. The rearrangement uses TRBV28 and TRBJ2-7; the match to TRBD1 covers 10 bases. The source is a man between 18 and 29 years old in good health. Sequencing was carried out using central memory CD4+ T cells from blood. The CDR3 DNA reads as TGTGCCAGCAGTCGCCCCGGGACAGGGGACTACGAGCAGTACTTC. This encodes CASSRPGTGDYEQYF.